This T cell receptor beta chain was captured by sequencing in a study of molecular identifiers for immune sequencing clone quantification. Via MiXCR, TCRdb re-called the PCR reads, giving one row per CDR3 protein. The data show around 65,000 distinct CDR3 sequences, with approximately 17% seen just once and roughly 1.6% held by the top ten. This clonotype was found many times. Per germline, CDR1 SGHAT and CDR2 FQNNGV. The junction had 16 bases not matched to a gene; V was cut back by 3 bases and J by 8 bases. This CDR3 is built from 17 residues. Sequencing input: naive CD8+ T cells from blood, with Jurkat cell RNA spiked in. Subset indicated: FACS-sorted CD8+CD4-CCR7+CD45RA+ naive T cells. The chain uses TRBV11-2 and TRBJ2-1, with TRBD2 matching 7 bases. This sequence originates from a human donor in good health. Some libraries in this study had Jurkat cell RNA spiked in. The CDR3 DNA follows: TGTGCCAGCAGCTTGGGAGCTGGGGGAGGGCCTCTGGATGAGCAGTTCTTC. It is translated as CASSLGAGGGPLDEQFF.